This T cell receptor (beta chain) emerged from a study of neurological immune-mediated disorders. There are a few counts of this clonotype. TCRdb reprocessed the 5' RACE reads via MiXCR and lists one record per CDR3 protein. This table holds approximately 48,000 distinct CDR3 sequences, roughly 3.2% found once. The germline V and J ends were trimmed by 11 bases and 6 bases, with 14 bases remaining between them. This CDR3 has 13 amino acids. Germline-derived CDR1 and CDR2 are MNHNS and SASEGT. This receptor was obtained from a woman aged 45-59 years with multiple sclerosis. The chain employs TRBV6-1 and TRBJ1-6, with D perhaps TRBD1 (5 bases). The sequencing input was PBMCs. This CDR3 is CAGRDSVNSPLHF. The DNA of the CDR3 is TGTGCCGGAAGAGACAGCGTTAATTCACCCCTCCACTTT.